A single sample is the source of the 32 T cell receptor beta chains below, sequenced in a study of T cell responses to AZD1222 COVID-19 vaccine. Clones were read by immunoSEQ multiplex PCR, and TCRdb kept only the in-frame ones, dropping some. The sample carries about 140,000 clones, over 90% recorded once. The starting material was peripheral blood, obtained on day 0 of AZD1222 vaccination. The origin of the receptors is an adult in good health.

CDR3 sequence: CASSPWLTSGNTIYF. The CDR3 nucleotides read TGTGCCAGTAGCCCATGGCTTACCTCTGGAAACACCATATATTTT. The rearrangement links TRBV19 to TRBJ1-3, with D unresolved. Germline V gene data show CDR1 as LNHDA and CDR2 as SQIVND (reference sequence). V was pared by 6 bases and J by 0 bases, with 12 bases between. CDR3 length: 15 residues.

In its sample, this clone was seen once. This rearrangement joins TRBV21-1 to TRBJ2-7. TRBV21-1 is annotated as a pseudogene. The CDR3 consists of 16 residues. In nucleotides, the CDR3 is TGTGCCAGCAGCAAAGCAGGGCTGGAGAATGCCTACGAGCAGTACTTC. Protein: CASSKAGLENAYEQYF.

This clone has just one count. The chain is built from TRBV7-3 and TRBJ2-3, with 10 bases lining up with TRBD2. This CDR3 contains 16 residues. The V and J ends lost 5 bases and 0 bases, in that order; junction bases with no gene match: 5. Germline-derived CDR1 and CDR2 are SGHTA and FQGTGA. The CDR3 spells CASSPGTSESTDTQYF. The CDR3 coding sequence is TGTGCCAGCAGCCCCGGGACTAGCGAGAGCACAGATACGCAGTATTTT.

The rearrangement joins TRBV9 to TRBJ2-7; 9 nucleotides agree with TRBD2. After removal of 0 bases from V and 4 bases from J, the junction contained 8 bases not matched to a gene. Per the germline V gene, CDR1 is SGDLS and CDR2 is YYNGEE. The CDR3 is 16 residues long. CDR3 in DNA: TGTGCCAGCAGCGTAGATTGGCTAGCGGGAAGATACGAGCAGTACTTC. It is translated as CASSVDWLAGRYEQYF. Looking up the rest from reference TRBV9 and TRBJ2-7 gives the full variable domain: DSGVTQTPKHLITATGQRVTLRCSPRSGDLSVYWYQQSLDQGLQFLIQYYNGEERAKGNILERFSAQQFPDLHSELNLSSLELGDSALYFCASSVDWLAGRYEQYFGPGTRLTVT.

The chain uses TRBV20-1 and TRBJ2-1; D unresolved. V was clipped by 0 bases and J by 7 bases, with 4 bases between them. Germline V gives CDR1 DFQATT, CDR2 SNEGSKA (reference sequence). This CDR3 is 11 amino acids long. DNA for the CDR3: TGCAGTGCTAGAGATAGAAATGAGCAGTTCTTC. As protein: CSARDRNEQFF.

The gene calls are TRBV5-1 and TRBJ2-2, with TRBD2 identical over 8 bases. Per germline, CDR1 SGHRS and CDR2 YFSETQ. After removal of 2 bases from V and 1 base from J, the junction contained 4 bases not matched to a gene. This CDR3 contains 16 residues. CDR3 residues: CASSLAGDQNTGELFF. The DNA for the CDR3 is TGCGCCAGCAGCTTAGCGGGAGACCAGAACACCGGGGAGCTGTTTTTT.

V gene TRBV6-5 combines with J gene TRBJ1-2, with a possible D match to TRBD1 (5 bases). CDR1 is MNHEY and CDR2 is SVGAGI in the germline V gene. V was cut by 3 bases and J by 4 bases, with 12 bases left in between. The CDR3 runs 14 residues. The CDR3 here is CASSYSVGPYGYTF. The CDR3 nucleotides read TGTGCCAGCAGTTATTCTGTGGGGCCCTATGGCTACACCTTC.

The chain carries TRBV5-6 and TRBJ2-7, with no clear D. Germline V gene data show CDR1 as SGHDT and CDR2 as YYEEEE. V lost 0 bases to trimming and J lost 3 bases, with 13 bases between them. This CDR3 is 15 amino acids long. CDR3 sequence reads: CASSLGRSGRYEQYF. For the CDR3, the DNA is TGTGCCAGCAGCTTGGGTCGGAGTGGTCGCTACGAGCAGTACTTC.

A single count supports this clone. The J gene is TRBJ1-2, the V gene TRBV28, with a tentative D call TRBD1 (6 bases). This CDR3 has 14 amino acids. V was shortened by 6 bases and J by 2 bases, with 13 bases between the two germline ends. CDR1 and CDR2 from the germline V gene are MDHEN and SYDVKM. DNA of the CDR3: TGTGCCAGCAGCGACTCTCAGGGGAACTATGGCTACACCTTC. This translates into CASSDSQGNYGYTF.

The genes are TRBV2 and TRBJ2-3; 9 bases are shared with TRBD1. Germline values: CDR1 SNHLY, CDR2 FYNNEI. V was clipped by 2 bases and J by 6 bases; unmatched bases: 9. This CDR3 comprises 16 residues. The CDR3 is CASSESSQGAGDTQYF. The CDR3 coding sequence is TGTGCCAGCAGTGAATCTTCACAGGGGGCTGGGGATACGCAGTATTTT.

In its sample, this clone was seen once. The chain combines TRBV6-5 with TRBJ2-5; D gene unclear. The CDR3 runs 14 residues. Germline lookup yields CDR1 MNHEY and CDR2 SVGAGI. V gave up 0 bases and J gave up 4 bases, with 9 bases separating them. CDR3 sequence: CASSYSRGSETQYF. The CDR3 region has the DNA TGTGCCAGCAGTTACTCGCGCGGTTCAGAGACCCAGTACTTC.

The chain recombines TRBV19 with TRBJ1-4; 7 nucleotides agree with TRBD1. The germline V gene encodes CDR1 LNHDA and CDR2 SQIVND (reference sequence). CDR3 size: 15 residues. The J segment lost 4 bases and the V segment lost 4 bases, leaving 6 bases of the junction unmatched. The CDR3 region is CASSTWTGDNEKLFF. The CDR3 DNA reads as TGTGCCAGTAGTACATGGACAGGCGATAATGAAAAACTGTTTTTT. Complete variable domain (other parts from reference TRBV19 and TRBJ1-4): DGGITQSPKYLFRKEGQNVTLSCEQNLNHDAMYWYRQDPGQGLRLIYYSQIVNDFQKGDIAEGYSVSREKKESFPLTVTSAQKNPTAFYLCASSTWTGDNEKLFFGSGTQLSVL.

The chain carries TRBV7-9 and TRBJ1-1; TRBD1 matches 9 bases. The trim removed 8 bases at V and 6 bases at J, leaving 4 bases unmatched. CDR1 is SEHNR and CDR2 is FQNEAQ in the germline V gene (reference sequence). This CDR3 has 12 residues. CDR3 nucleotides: TGTGCCAGCGACAGGGGGGGACCTGAAGCTTTCTTT. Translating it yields CASDRGGPEAFF.

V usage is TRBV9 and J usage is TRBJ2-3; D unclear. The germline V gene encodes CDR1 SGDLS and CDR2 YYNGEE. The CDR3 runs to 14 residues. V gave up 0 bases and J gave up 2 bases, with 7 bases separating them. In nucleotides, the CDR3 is TGTGCCAGCAGCGTAGATACTATCACAGATACGCAGTATTTT. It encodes CASSVDTITDTQYF.

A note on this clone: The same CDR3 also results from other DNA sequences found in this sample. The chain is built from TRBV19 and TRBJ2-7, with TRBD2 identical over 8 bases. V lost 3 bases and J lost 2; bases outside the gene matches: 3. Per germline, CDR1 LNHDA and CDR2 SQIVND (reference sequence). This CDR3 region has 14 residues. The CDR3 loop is CASSIAGGPYEQYF. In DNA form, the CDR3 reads TGTGCCAGTAGTATTGCGGGAGGCCCCTACGAGCAGTACTTC.

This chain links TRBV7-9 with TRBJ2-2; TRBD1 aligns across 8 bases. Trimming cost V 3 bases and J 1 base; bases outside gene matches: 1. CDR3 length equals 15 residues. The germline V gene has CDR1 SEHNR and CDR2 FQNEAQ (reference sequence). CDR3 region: CASSLGTGNTGELFF. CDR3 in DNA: TGTGCCAGCAGCTTGGGGACAGGGAACACCGGGGAGCTGTTTTTT.

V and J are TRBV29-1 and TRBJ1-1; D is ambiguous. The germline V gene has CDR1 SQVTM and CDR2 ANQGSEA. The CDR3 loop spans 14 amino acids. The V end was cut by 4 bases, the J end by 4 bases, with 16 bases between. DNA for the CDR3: TGCAGCGTTGGGCTCGGAGTAGGCGGCACTGAAGCTTTCTTT. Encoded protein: CSVGLGVGGTEAFF.

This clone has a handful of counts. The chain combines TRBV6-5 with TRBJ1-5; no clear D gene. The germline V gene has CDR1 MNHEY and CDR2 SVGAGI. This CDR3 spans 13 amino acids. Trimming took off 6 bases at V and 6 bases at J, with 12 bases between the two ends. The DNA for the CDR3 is TGTGCCAGCAGGATAGAAGATGTTCAGCCCCAGCATTTT. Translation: CASRIEDVQPQHF.

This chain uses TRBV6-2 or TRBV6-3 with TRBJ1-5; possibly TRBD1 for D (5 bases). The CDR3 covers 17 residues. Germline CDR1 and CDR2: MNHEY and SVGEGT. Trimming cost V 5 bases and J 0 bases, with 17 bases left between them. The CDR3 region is CASSHRDGTYSNQPQHF. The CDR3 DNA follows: TGTGCCAGCAGTCACCGGGACGGGACCTATAGCAATCAGCCCCAGCATTTT.

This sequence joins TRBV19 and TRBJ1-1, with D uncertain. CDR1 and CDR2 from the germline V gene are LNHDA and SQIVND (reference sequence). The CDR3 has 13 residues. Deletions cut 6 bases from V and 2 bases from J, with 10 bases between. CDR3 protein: CASSVSLNTEAFF. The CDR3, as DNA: TGTGCCAGTAGCGTTAGTCTAAACACTGAAGCTTTCTTT.

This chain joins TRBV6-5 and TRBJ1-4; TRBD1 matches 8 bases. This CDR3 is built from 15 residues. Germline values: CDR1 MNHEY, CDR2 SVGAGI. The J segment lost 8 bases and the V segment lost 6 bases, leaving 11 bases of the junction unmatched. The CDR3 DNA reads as TGTGCCAGCAGCCCAGACAGGGGAGTAGGAGAAAAACTGTTTTTT. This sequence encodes CASSPDRGVGEKLFF.

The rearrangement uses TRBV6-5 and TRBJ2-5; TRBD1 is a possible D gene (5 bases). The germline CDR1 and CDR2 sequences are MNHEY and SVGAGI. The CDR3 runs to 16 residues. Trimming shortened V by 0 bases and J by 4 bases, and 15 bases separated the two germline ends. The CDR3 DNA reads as TGTGCCAGCAGTTACTCATCCTCAGGGCCCGGAGAGACCCAGTACTTC. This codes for CASSYSSSGPGETQYF.

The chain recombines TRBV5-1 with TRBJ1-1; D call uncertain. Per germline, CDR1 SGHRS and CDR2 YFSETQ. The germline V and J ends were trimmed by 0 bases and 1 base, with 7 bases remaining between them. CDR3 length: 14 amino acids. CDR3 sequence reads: CASSLVLPNTEAFF. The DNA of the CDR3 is TGCGCCAGCAGCTTGGTTTTGCCGAACACTGAAGCTTTCTTT.

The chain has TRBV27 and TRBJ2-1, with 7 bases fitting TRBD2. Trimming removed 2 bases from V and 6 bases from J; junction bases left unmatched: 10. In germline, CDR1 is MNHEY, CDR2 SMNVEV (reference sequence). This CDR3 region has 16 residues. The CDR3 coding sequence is TGTGCCAGCAGTTTAAGGTTGGGACTAAAGGGCAATGAGCAGTTCTTC. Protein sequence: CASSLRLGLKGNEQFF.

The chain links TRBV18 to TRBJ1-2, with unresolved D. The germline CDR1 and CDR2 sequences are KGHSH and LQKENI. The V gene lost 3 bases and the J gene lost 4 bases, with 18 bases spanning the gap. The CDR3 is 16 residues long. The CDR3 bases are TGTGCCAGCTCACCCTCGGCGGTAACAACATCCTATGGCTACACCTTC. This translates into CASSPSAVTTSYGYTF.

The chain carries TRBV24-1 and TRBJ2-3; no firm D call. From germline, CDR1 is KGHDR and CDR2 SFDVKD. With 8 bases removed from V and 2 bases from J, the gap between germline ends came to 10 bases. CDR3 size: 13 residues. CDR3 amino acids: CATNHYNTDTQYF. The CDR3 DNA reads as TGTGCCACCAATCATTACAACACAGATACGCAGTATTTT.

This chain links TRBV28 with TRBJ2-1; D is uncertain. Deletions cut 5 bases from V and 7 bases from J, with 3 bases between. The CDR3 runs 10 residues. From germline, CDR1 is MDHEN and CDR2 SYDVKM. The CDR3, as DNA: TGTGCCAGCAGTGAGAATGAGCAGTTCTTC. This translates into CASSENEQFF.

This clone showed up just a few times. CDR3 in amino acids: CASSYGSEGVYEQYF. CDR3 nucleotide sequence: TGTGCCAGCAGTTATGGCAGCGAGGGGGTATACGAGCAGTACTTC. The chain employs TRBV6-2 or TRBV6-3 and TRBJ2-7, with D possibly TRBD1 on 6 matching bases. The length of the CDR3 is 15 residues. With 3 bases removed from V and 4 bases from J, the gap between germline ends came to 16 bases. Germline loops: CDR1 MNHEY, CDR2 SVGEGT.

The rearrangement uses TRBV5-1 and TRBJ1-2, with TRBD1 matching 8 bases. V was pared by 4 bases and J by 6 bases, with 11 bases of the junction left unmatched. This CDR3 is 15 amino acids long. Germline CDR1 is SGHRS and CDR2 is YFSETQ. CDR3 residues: CASSPSARGHDGYTF. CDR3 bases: TGCGCCAGCAGCCCATCCGCCAGGGGGCATGATGGCTACACCTTC. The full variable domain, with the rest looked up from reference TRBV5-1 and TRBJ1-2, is KAGVTQTPRYLIKTRGQQVTLSCSPISGHRSVSWYQQTPGQGLQFLFEYFSETQRNKGNFPGRFSGRQFSNSRSEMNVSTLELGDSALYLCASSPSARGHDGYTFGSGTRLTVV.

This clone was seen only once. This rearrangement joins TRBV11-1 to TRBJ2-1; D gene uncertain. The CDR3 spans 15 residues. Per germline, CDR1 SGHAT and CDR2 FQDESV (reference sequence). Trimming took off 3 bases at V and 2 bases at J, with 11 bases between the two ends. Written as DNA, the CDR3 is TGTGCCAGCAGCTTGGCGGCAACAGCCTACAATGAGCAGTTCTTC. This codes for CASSLAATAYNEQFF.

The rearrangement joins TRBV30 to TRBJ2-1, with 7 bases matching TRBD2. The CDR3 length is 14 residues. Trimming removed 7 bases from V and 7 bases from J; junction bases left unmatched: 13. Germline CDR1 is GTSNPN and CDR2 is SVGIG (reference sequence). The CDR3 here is CASIPSGTRNEQFF. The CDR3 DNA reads TGTGCCTCCATCCCGAGCGGGACCCGGAATGAGCAGTTCTTC.

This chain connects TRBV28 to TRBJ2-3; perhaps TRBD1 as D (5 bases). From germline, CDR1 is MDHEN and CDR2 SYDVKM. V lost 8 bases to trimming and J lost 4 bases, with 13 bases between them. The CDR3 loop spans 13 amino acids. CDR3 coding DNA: TGTGCCAGCGGGCAGGACAACCCAGATACGCAGTATTTT. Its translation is CASGQDNPDTQYF.